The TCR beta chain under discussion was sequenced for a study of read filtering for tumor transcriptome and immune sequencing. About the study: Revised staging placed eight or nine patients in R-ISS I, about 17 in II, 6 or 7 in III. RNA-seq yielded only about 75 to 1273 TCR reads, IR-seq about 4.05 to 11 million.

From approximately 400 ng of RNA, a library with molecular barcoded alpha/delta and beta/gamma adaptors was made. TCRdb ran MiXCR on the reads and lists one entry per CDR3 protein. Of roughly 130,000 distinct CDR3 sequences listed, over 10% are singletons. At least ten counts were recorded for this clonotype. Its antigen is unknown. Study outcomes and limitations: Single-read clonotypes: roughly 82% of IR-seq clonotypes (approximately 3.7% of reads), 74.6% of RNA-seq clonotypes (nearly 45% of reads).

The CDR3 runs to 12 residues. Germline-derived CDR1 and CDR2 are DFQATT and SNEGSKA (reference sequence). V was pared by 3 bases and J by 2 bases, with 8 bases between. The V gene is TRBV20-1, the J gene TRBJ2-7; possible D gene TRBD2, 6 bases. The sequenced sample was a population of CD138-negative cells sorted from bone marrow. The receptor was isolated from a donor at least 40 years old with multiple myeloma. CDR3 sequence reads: CSASGGTYEQYF. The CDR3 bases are TGCAGTGCTAGTGGCGGGACCTACGAGCAGTACTTC.